The entry below gives a single T cell receptor beta chain sequence along with its context. Its antigen is not yet known. No base quality values were provided; no much bigger clone lies one nucleotide off. This entry is derived from a study of shared clonotypes between healthy human individuals (dated by TCRdb to 2018 to 2020). The study in broad terms: A couple of women and a few men aged 18 to 49 years were included in the cohort. For each donor, three plates each were used for CD4 naive and CD4 memory, two plates were used for CD8 naive, and one plate was used for CD8 memory. To increase sequencing depth and limit assay-specific biases, TCR repertoire library preparation and sequencing were carried out by different laboratories using diverse techniques. Between about 0.8 and 9 billion PBMCs per donor were obtained by leukapheresis. The study deeply sequenced blood TCR repertoires of five healthy adults to estimate repertoire size and the extent of clonotype sharing between individuals. Broad study findings and their caveats: Higher generation probabilities were observed for clonotypes shared by all four sorted-subset donors than for non-shared clonotypes. Incomplete sequencing was indicated by rarefaction of sorted-subset datasets, despite the large sequencing depth. About 5% of naive CD4, 3.5% of naive CD8, approximately 2.2% of memory CD4, and approximately 0.39% of memory CD8 clonotypes were shared across several donors. The small number of donors limited the genetic and exposure-history diversity represented. Sampling was limited to blood, and TCR repertoires in tissue likely differ from TCR repertoires in blood. Naive subsets generally had larger estimated clonotype richness than memory subsets. Pairwise subsampling indicated that sequencing depth was expected to affect the degree of clonotype sharing among donors.

Healthy HIV-negative adults with no recently reported acute infections or vaccinations were included as donors. Only Caucasian adults living in Nashville, Tennessee, USA were represented among the donors. CD4+ T cells were enriched by magnetic negative selection, after which naive cells were positively selected on CD45RA and the negative fraction was taken as the memory subset. Blood was collected by leukapheresis, and PBMCs were isolated by Ficoll-Histopaque density gradient centrifugation and then cryopreserved in liquid nitrogen vapor phase. Analytical flow cytometry was used to check the purity and quantity of every magnetically sorted T cell population. Each sorted fraction had its genomic DNA isolated and then quantified by UV absorbance on a Nanodrop 2000c. Using the deep immunoSEQ assay, multiplex PCR amplified TCR CDR3 regions from genomic DNA. For each cell subset, the extracted genomic DNA was distributed evenly across all wells of several immunoSEQ 96-well plates, and each plate served as one replicate. Each replicate PCR for sorted subsets received 150 to 250 ng genomic DNA, equal to about 30,000 T cell genomes. The purified libraries were quantified using a Qubit 3.0 fluorometer, sized with a Bioanalyzer 2100, and then quantified again using the KAPA Library Quantification kit. Every immunoSEQ 96-well plate was sequenced on a dedicated single-read 150-cycle Illumina NextSeq 550 flow cell. As for the authors' bioinformatics: Because the immunoSEQ output held only junctional sequences and lacked quality scores, the filtering could not match the filtering applied to full-length reads. To assign V/J genes and CDR3, sequences were annotated using PyIR, a Python wrapper for IgBLAST v1.9, with IMGT germline references. Any read was removed if the V/J assignment was weak (E-value above 1e-6), the CDR3 was missing, or the read contained stop codons, out-of-frame junctions, or ambiguous translated residues. V3J clonotypes were defined as sequences sharing an identical inferred V gene, J gene, and CDR3 amino acid sequence. Percentage overlap between repertoires was computed as shared unique clonotypes divided by the size of the smaller repertoire. Three approaches were used to assess repertoire richness: RTK rarefaction, the Chao1 estimator, and Recon v2.1 estimates of unobserved clonotypes. OLGA was used to compute generation probabilities for all TCRbeta clonotypes that the gDNA method yielded from a few donors. TCRdb obtained this table from immuneACCESS and retained in-frame rearrangements with V and J assigned. These tables miss some clones; where compared with another copy, unresolved V genes account for less than half of the shortfall, and the remainder is unexplained. The DNA gave D and trimming, while V, J and clone size come from that table. The sample table contains roughly 1,500,000 clones; only one count was recorded for around 98.5% of them. 0.3% to 0.45% of the sample comes from the top ten.

The CDR3, cysteine through phenylalanine, is 13 amino acids long. The entry retains the CDR3 DNA only, 39 bases that are in frame from base 1. V gives up 0 bases and J gives up 6 bases, and the segment between their germline ends measures 5 bases. The germline V gene encodes CDR1 MRHNA and CDR2 SNTAGT. The rearrangement joined TRBV6-4 to TRBJ2-2; a confident D gene designation cannot be given. Sequencing was done on a sample of naive CD4+ T cells sorted from blood. In light of the paper, this sample's cell subset or site label describes: CD45RA+ positively selected. The clonotype was recovered from a man in his thirties or forties in good health. The CDR3 corresponds to CASSDSEAGELFF. The DNA reads as follows: TGTGCCAGCAGTGACTCAGAAGCCGGGGAGCTGTTTTTT.